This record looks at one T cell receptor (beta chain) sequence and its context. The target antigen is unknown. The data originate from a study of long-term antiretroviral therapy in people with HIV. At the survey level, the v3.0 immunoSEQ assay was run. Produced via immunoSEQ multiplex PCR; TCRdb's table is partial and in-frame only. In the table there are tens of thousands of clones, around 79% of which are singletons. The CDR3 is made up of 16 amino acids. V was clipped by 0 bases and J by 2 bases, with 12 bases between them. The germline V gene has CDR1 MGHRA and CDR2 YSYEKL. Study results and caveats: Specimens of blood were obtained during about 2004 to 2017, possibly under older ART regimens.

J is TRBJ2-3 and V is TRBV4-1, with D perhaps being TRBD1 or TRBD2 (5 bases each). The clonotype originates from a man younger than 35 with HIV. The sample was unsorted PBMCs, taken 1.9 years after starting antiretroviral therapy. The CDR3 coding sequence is TGCGCCAGCAGCCAAGAACCCGGGGCCCTCACAGATACGCAGTATTTT. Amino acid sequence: CASSQEPGALTDTQYF.